This T cell receptor (beta chain) was documented in a study of cytomegalovirus exposure and HLA in healthy donors. V was trimmed by 4 bases and J by 0 bases, leaving 18 bases between them. This CDR3 has 17 amino acids. The V gene's germline CDR1 is SGHRS and CDR2 YFSETQ. Points on this clone: What it binds is not known.

Both 60 Vbeta primers and 13 Jbeta primers went into the PCR. Produced via immunoSEQ multiplex PCR; TCRdb's table is partial and in-frame only. The table shows approximately 150,000 clones, with over 65% occurring only once. Study-wide findings and caveats: Researchers counted around 160 TCR beta chains as cytomegalovirus-associated. Upon later analysis, TCR association rates were observed to vary by HLA locus, being highest for DRB1 and lowest for HLA-C.

Sequenced input: PBMCs. The receptor was isolated from a woman aged 40 to 50 in good health and CMV-seropositive. This chain joins TRBV5-1 and TRBJ2-3, with D possibly matching TRBD2 (5 bases). This CDR3 is CASSPFLGSGSTDTQYF. The CDR3, as DNA: TGCGCCAGCAGCCCCTTCCTAGGGAGCGGCAGCACAGATACGCAGTATTTT. The full variable domain, completed using reference TRBV5-1 and TRBJ2-3, is KAGVTQTPRYLIKTRGQQVTLSCSPISGHRSVSWYQQTPGQGLQFLFEYFSETQRNKGNFPGRFSGRQFSNSRSEMNVSTLELGDSALYLCASSPFLGSGSTDTQYFGPGTRLTVL.